Listed here are 5 T cell receptor beta chains from one sample, sequenced in a study of response to subunit inactivated influenza vaccine. TCRdb re-called the RT-PCR reads with MiXCR, one entry per CDR3 protein. The sample holds about 610,000 distinct CDR3 sequences; less than 15% are singletons and the top ten take over 8.5%. The specimen was PBMCs from blood, collected 12 days after vaccination. The origin of the receptors is a man between 45 and 60 years old who received an inactivated influenza vaccine.

This clonotype was picked up a small number of times. The chain combines TRBV29-1 with TRBJ2-1; perhaps TRBD2 as D (6 bases). CDR1 is SQVTM and CDR2 is ANQGSEA in the germline V gene. V dropped 4 bases and J dropped 9 bases, with 13 bases sitting between them. This CDR3 is 12 amino acids long. The CDR3 region is CSVAPTSIEQFF. In nucleotides, the CDR3 is TGCAGCGTTGCCCCGACTAGTATTGAGCAGTTCTTC.

In its sample, this clonotype was seen a few times. V and J are TRBV12-5 and TRBJ1-1; D may be TRBD1 (5 bases). CDR1 is LGHNT and CDR2 is FRNRAP in the germline V gene. The germline V and J ends were trimmed by 2 bases and 4 bases, with 17 bases remaining between them. The CDR3 has 16 residues. In DNA form, the CDR3 reads TGTGCTAGTGGTTTGCAACAGGCCCCCCCAAGCACTGAAGCTTTCTTT. This gives the protein CASGLQQAPPSTEAFF.

This clonotype showed up many times. The chain links TRBV24-1 to TRBJ1-5; D remains unclear. Trimming stripped 4 bases from V and 6 bases from J, with 6 bases between. The CDR3 is 12 residues long. Germline loops: CDR1 KGHDR, CDR2 SFDVKD. CDR3 region: CATSEWGQPQHF. CDR3 DNA: TGTGCCACCAGTGAGTGGGGTCAGCCCCAGCATTTT.

There are a few counts of this clonotype. This rearrangement joins TRBV4-1 to TRBJ1-4, with a possible D match to TRBD1 (6 bases). The CDR3 has 16 residues. CDR1 MGHRA and CDR2 YSYEKL come from the germline V gene. V was shortened by 0 bases and J by 4 bases, with 12 bases between the two germline ends. The CDR3 sequence: CASSQDSTGVNEKLFF. CDR3 nucleotide sequence: TGCGCCAGCAGCCAAGATTCGACAGGCGTTAATGAAAAACTGTTTTTT.

This clonotype was found a few times. The chain has TRBV12-3 or TRBV12-4 and TRBJ2-2, with 7 bases that match TRBD2. The CDR3 consists of 13 residues. The V gene end was trimmed by 8 bases and the J gene end by 4 bases; junction bases not matched to a gene: 4. The CDR3 loop is CASGAGVTGELFF. CDR3 bases: TGTGCCAGCGGGGCGGGGGTCACCGGGGAGCTGTTTTTT.